One sample yielded the 3 T cell receptor beta chains listed below, sequenced in a study of blood T cells in healthy people across ages. Through a sample-barcoded 5' primer and a J-beta primer mix, a second PCR was run for roughly 7 to 11 cycles. MiXCR was run by TCRdb on the 5' RACE reads, yielding one entry per CDR3 protein. Of approximately 1,000,000 distinct CDR3 sequences in the sample, under 55% were seen once. The sample taken for sequencing was blood. These receptors all stem from a woman aged 60-70 years in good health.

This chain links TRBV13 with TRBJ2-7, with D perhaps matching TRBD1 (5 bases). Germline-derived CDR1 and CDR2 are PRHDT and FYEKMQ (reference sequence). V lost 5 bases, J lost 7 bases, and 18 bases lay in between. This CDR3 region has 14 residues. For the CDR3, the DNA is TGTGCCAGCAGCGCGACGGACATAATCGAGGAGCAGTACTTC. Translated, it gives CASSATDIIEEQYF. Combining the CDR3 with reference TRBV13 and TRBJ2-7 gives the whole variable domain AAGVIQSPRHLIKEKRETATLKCYPIPRHDTVYWYQQGPGQDPQFLISFYEKMQSDKGSIPDRFSAQQFSDYHSELNMSSLELGDSALYFCASSATDIIEEQYFGPGTRLTVT.

This clonotype has more than one count but fewer than ten. This chain joins TRBV5-1 and TRBJ2-1, with a tentative D call TRBD2 (8 bases). CDR3 length equals 17 residues. CDR1 is SGHRS and CDR2 is YFSETQ in the germline V gene. V lost 4 bases to trimming and J lost 8 bases, with 25 bases between them. The CDR3 sequence: CASSGAGGSSGIYEQFF. CDR3 coding DNA: TGCGCCAGCAGCGGCGCAGGGGGGAGTAGCGGGATTTATGAGCAGTTCTTC.

The V gene is TRBV15, the J gene TRBJ2-5; D uncertain. Per germline, CDR1 LNHNV and CDR2 YYDKDF (reference sequence). There are 12 residues in the CDR3. The germline V and J ends were trimmed by 3 bases and 11 bases, with 13 bases remaining between them. CDR3 in DNA: TGTGCCACCAGCAGGGGCCCCCTGGAGCAGTACTTC. This sequence encodes CATSRGPLEQYF.